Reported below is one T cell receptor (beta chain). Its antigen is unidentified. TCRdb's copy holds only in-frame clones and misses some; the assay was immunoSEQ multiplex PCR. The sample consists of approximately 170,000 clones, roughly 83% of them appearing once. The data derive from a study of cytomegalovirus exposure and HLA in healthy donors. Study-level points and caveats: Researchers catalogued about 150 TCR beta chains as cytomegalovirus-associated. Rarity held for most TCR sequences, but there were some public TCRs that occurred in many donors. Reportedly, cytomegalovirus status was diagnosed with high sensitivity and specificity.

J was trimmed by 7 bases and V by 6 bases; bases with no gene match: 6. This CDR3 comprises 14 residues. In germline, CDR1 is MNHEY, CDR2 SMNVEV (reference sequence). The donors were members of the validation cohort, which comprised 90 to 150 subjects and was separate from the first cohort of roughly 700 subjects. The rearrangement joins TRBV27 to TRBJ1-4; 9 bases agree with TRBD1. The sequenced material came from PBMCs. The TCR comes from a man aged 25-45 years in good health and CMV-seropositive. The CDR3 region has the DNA TGTGCCAGCAGAAAACAGGGGGCAGGTGAAAAACTGTTTTTT. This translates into CASRKQGAGEKLFF.